The 30 T cell receptor beta chains presented below share a single source sample, sequenced in a study of T cell changes during pregnancy in multiple sclerosis. Using immunoSEQ multiplex PCR, the repertoire was profiled, and TCRdb retains in-frame clones only, with some absent. The sample holds under 45,000 clones, 90% to 95% seen once. The sequenced sample was CD4+ T cells from peripheral blood mononuclear cells, obtained after pregnancy. These receptor sequences come from a female donor with multiple sclerosis, enrolled in a pregnancy study.

The chain is built from TRBV18 and TRBJ1-1; TRBD1 is a possible D gene (5 bases). The CDR3 is 13 amino acids. CDR1 and CDR2 (germline): KGHSH, LQKENI. Trimming left V 6 bases short and J 1 base short, with 9 bases between. CDR3 amino acids: CASSRTQNTEAFF. CDR3 in DNA: TGTGCCAGCTCTAGGACACAGAACACTGAAGCTTTCTTT.

The chain uses TRBV19 and TRBJ1-1, with 7 bases matching TRBD1. Germline CDR1 is LNHDA and CDR2 is SQIVND (reference sequence). The CDR3 contains 16 residues. V gave up 5 bases and J gave up 3 bases; unmatched junction bases: 12. Here the CDR3 DNA reads TGTGCCAGTAGTCCACGCCCCCAGGGACAGTACACTGAAGCTTTCTTT. It encodes CASSPRPQGQYTEAFF.

This chain uses TRBV25-1 with TRBJ2-2, with a possible D match to TRBD1 (5 bases). Germline CDR1 reads MGHDK; CDR2 reads SYGVNS. The CDR3 sequence is 14 residues long. V lost 5 bases and J lost 0, with 7 bases in between. CDR3 in DNA: TGTGCCAGCAGTTGGACAACGAACACCGGGGAGCTGTTTTTT. The encoded protein is CASSWTTNTGELFF.

The chain is built from TRBV21-1 and TRBJ1-1; the D call TRBD1 from the table was never checked on the DNA. TRBV21-1 is tagged as a pseudogene. The CDR3 loop spans 14 amino acids. This CDR3 is CASSKGRGTTEAFF. As DNA, the CDR3 is TGTGCCAGCAGCAAAGGCAGGGGGACCACTGAAGCTTTCTTT.

The J gene is TRBJ1-2, the V gene TRBV19; no reliable D call. The germline gives CDR1 LNHDA, CDR2 SQIVND (reference sequence). Trimming pared 1 base from V and 8 bases from J, leaving 14 bases between. This CDR3 contains 14 residues. The CDR3 coding sequence is TGTGCCAGTAGTATAGCTTCCGGGATCGGAGGCTACACCTTC. Translation gives CASSIASGIGGYTF.

The chain uses TRBV2 and TRBJ2-2; TRBD1 is a possible D gene (6 bases). The V end lost 6 bases, the J end lost 8 bases, and 31 bases lay between the germline ends. The CDR3 sequence is 19 residues long. CDR1 and CDR2 (germline): SNHLY, FYNNEI. The CDR3 spells CASSLTGQTRLLQGGELFF. The CDR3 bases are TGTGCCAGCAGCTTGACCGGACAGACCCGACTGCTACAAGGGGGGGAGCTGTTTTTT.

This clone was recorded once. The chain employs TRBV7-2 and TRBJ1-2; TRBD1 matches at 8 bases. V gave up 5 bases and J gave up 0 bases; unmatched junction bases: 11. This CDR3 spans 17 amino acids. Germline V gives CDR1 SGHTA, CDR2 FQGNSA. The CDR3 DNA sequence: TGTGCCAGCAGCCCGGAACCGGGACAGGTGACTAACTATGGCTACACCTTC. This encodes CASSPEPGQVTNYGYTF.

The rearrangement links TRBV19 to TRBJ1-3; TRBD1 matches at 8 bases. CDR1 and CDR2 (germline): LNHDA, SQIVND (reference sequence). This CDR3 is 13 amino acids long. V dropped 10 bases and J dropped 3; count of bases not matched to a gene: 5. The CDR3 loop is CATRQGSGNTIYF. The CDR3, as DNA: TGTGCCACGAGACAGGGGAGTGGAAACACCATATATTTT.

This clone is a singleton in its sample. This chain connects TRBV18 to TRBJ2-7, with TRBD2 matching 15 bases. With 0 bases clipped from V and 3 bases from J, the junction kept 0 bases outside the gene matches. CDR3 length equals 16 residues. Germline V CDR1 and CDR2: KGHSH, LQKENI. CDR3 region: CASSPPGLAGGYEQYF. The CDR3 nucleotides read TGTGCCAGCTCACCACCGGGACTAGCGGGGGGCTACGAGCAGTACTTC.

The V and J genes are TRBV18 and TRBJ2-1; D not certain. Germline CDR1 and CDR2: KGHSH and LQKENI. This CDR3 has 14 residues. With 6 bases removed from V and 7 bases from J, the gap between germline ends came to 16 bases. The DNA for the CDR3 is TGTGCCAGCTCTTGGCCAGATACCAATAATGAGCAGTTCTTC. It is translated as CASSWPDTNNEQFF.

The chain carries TRBV30 and TRBJ1-4; possibly TRBD1 for D (5 bases). This CDR3 spans 11 amino acids. Germline CDR1 GTSNPN, CDR2 SVGIG (reference sequence). Deletions cut 2 bases from V and 12 bases from J, with 10 bases between. The CDR3 is CAWSSRAELFF. DNA of the CDR3: TGTGCCTGGAGTAGCAGGGCAGAACTGTTTTTT.

This clone was picked up one time. This chain links TRBV2 with TRBJ1-3; 8 nucleotides agree with TRBD1. CDR1 SNHLY and CDR2 FYNNEI come from the germline V gene. The CDR3 runs to 16 residues. With V trimmed by 5 bases and J by 0 bases, 6 bases remained unmatched. The DNA of the CDR3 is TGTGCCAGCAGTTTGGGACAGGCTTTCTCTGGAAACACCATATATTTT. Translated: CASSLGQAFSGNTIYF. Variable domain in full (rest from reference TRBV2 and TRBJ1-3): EPEVTQTPSHQVTQMGQEVILRCVPISNHLYFYWYRQILGQKVEFLVSFYNNEISEKSEIFDDQFSVERPDGSNFTLKIRSTKLEDSAMYFCASSLGQAFSGNTIYFGEGSWLTVV.

This clone was recorded only once. The chain carries TRBV5-1 and TRBJ2-3; 9 bases line up with TRBD2. V was clipped by 5 bases and J by 2 bases; unmatched bases: 6. Germline CDR1 and CDR2: SGHRS and YFSETQ. This CDR3 contains 15 residues. In nucleotides, the CDR3 is TGCGCCAGCAGGGTAGCGGGGGCCATCACAGATACGCAGTATTTT. As protein: CASRVAGAITDTQYF.

The chain recombines TRBV6-5 with TRBJ2-3, with D possibly being TRBD2 (5 bases). This CDR3 is built from 16 residues. CDR1 and CDR2 from the germline V gene are MNHEY and SVGAGI. V lost 4 bases, J lost 0 bases, and 14 bases lay in between. The CDR3 DNA sequence: TGTGCCAGCAGTTCCCGGGCGGGCTCGAGCACAGATACGCAGTATTTT. Translating gives CASSSRAGSSTDTQYF.

This rearrangement joins TRBV15 to TRBJ2-5, with 8 bases matching TRBD1. Germline CDR1 is LNHNV and CDR2 is YYDKDF (reference sequence). V lost 8 bases and J lost 0; bases outside the gene matches: 8. This CDR3 is 15 amino acids long. For the CDR3, the DNA is TGTGCCACCCGACCCGGGACAGGATACCAAGAGACCCAGTACTTC. Translated, it gives CATRPGTGYQETQYF.

The CDR3 sequence: CASSSDSYGYTF. CDR3 coding DNA: TGTGCCAGCAGTTCAGACTCCTATGGCTACACCTTC. The J gene is TRBJ1-2, the V gene TRBV7-9; D gene unclear. V gave up 6 bases and J gave up 4 bases, with 9 bases separating them. Per the germline V gene, CDR1 is SEHNR and CDR2 is FQNEAQ (reference sequence). This CDR3 is 12 amino acids long. Full variable domain (remainder filled in from reference TRBV7-9 and TRBJ1-2): DTGVSQNPRHKITKRGQNVTFRCDPISEHNRLYWYRQTLGQGPEFLTYFQNEAQLEKSRLLSDRFSAERPKGSFSTLEIQRTEQGDSAMYLCASSSDSYGYTFGSGTRLTVV.

The gene calls are TRBV18 and TRBJ1-2, with 7 bases matching TRBD1. The trim removed 3 bases at V and 3 bases at J, leaving 7 bases unmatched. This CDR3 is 15 amino acids long. Germline loops: CDR1 KGHSH, CDR2 LQKENI. The CDR3 DNA is TGTGCCAGCTCACCCGAATTGGGACAGCACTATGGCTACACCTTC. Protein: CASSPELGQHYGYTF. Looking up the rest from reference TRBV18 and TRBJ1-2 gives the full variable domain: NAGVMQNPRHLVRRRGQEARLRCSPMKGHSHVYWYRQLPEEGLKFMVYLQKENIIDESGMPKERFSAEFPKEGPSILRIQQVVRGDSAAYFCASSPELGQHYGYTFGSGTRLTVV.

This sequence joins TRBV2 and TRBJ2-7, with 10 bases fitting TRBD2. V gave up 6 bases and J gave up 3 bases; unmatched junction bases: 8. Germline V gives CDR1 SNHLY, CDR2 FYNNEI. The CDR3 is 15 residues long. The CDR3 bases are TGTGCCAGCAGACAAACTAGCGGGGAGCGCTACGAGCAGTACTTC. Translating gives CASRQTSGERYEQYF.

This rearrangement joins TRBV4-1 to TRBJ1-1, with D perhaps TRBD1 (5 bases). This CDR3 region has 14 residues. The V gene lost 5 bases and the J gene lost 4 bases, with 14 bases spanning the gap. CDR1 is MGHRA and CDR2 is YSYEKL in the germline V gene. CDR3 sequence: CASSWPDRSTEAFF. The CDR3 coding sequence is TGCGCCAGCAGCTGGCCTGACAGAAGCACTGAAGCTTTCTTT.

The chain's CDR3 is CASSIVGLVVGYTF. The CDR3 region has the DNA TGTGCCAGTAGTATAGTAGGACTGGTCGTGGGCTACACCTTC. V gene TRBV19 combines with J gene TRBJ1-2; the D is unclear. This CDR3 spans 14 amino acids. The V gene's germline CDR1 is LNHDA and CDR2 SQIVND (reference sequence). Trimming removed 1 base from V and 8 bases from J, with 14 bases in between.

This clone was found once. J is TRBJ1-1 and V is TRBV7-8; 9 bases match TRBD1. This CDR3 comprises 15 residues. Germline V gene data show CDR1 as SGHVS and CDR2 as FQNEAQ. Trimming took 1 base from V and 4 from J; bases not matched to a gene: 4. CDR3 sequence reads: CASSLVVQGATEAFF. Here the CDR3 DNA reads TGTGCCAGCAGCTTAGTTGTACAGGGGGCCACTGAAGCTTTCTTT.

V and J are TRBV5-4 and TRBJ2-3; 8 bases fit TRBD2. The ends lost 5 bases at V and 4 bases at J; junction bases unmatched: 6. Germline CDR1 reads SGHNT; CDR2 reads YYREEE (reference sequence). There are 14 residues in the CDR3. For the CDR3, the DNA is TGTGCCAGCAGGACGGGGGGGGTGCCAGATACGCAGTATTTT. Translated, it gives CASRTGGVPDTQYF.

The chain's CDR3 is CASSEPTGRNYGYTF. The CDR3 DNA is TGCGCCAGCAGCGAGCCGACAGGGAGGAACTATGGCTACACCTTC. The chain has TRBV5-1 and TRBJ1-2, with 7 bases fitting TRBD1. With 4 bases clipped from V and 2 bases from J, the junction kept 8 bases outside the gene matches. The CDR3 is 15 amino acids. Germline CDR1 reads SGHRS; CDR2 reads YFSETQ.

This chain uses TRBV9 with TRBJ2-5; no definite D call. Germline CDR1 is SGDLS and CDR2 is YYNGEE. This CDR3 is 15 amino acids long. V lost 4 bases and J lost 2, with 15 bases in between. The CDR3 coding sequence is TGTGCCAGCAGCCCGAGTATGTCAGGTCAAGAGACCCAGTACTTC. Translated: CASSPSMSGQETQYF.

The chain employs TRBV28 and TRBJ1-2, with 9 bases matching TRBD1. Germline CDR1 and CDR2: MDHEN and SYDVKM. The CDR3 sequence is 14 residues long. The trim removed 9 bases at V and 0 bases at J, leaving 5 bases unmatched. The CDR3 bases are TGTGCCAGTAGAAGACAGGGGGCTAACTATGGCTACACCTTC. This codes for CASRRQGANYGYTF.

The V call is TRBV5-8, the J call TRBJ1-1; TRBD1 aligns across 9 bases. CDR3 length equals 14 residues. J gave up 5 bases and V 4 bases, and 6 bases lay outside the gene matches. The germline V gene has CDR1 SGHTS and CDR2 YDEGEE. DNA of the CDR3: TGTGCCAGCAGCCAAAATGGACAGGGGACTGAAGCTTTCTTT. Protein sequence: CASSQNGQGTEAFF.

The chain uses TRBV11-3 and TRBJ1-4; 8 nucleotides match TRBD1. With 7 bases clipped from V and 5 bases from J, the junction kept 6 bases outside the gene matches. The CDR3 loop spans 14 amino acids. Germline V gives CDR1 SGHNT, CDR2 YENEEA. In DNA form, the CDR3 reads TGTGCCAGCACCGACAGGGGAGGGAATGAAAAACTGTTTTTT. It yields the protein CASTDRGGNEKLFF.

The rearrangement uses TRBV6-1 and TRBJ1-1; D perhaps matches TRBD1 (5 bases). CDR3 length: 13 residues. Looked up from germline, CDR1 is MNHNS and CDR2 is SASEGT. V lost 5 bases, J lost 5 bases, and 12 bases lay in between. The CDR3 region has the DNA TGTGCCAGCAGTCAGGGAATAGGGACTGAAGCTTTCTTT. Translating gives CASSQGIGTEAFF.

The chain employs TRBV5-4 and TRBJ2-5; D is possibly TRBD1 (5 bases). From germline, CDR1 is SGHNT and CDR2 YYREEE (reference sequence). V dropped 0 bases and J dropped 2 bases, with 11 bases sitting between them. CDR3 length equals 15 residues. CDR3: CASSLDPDRQETQYF. In DNA form, the CDR3 reads TGTGCCAGCAGCTTGGACCCCGACAGACAAGAGACCCAGTACTTC.

V gene TRBV20-1 combines with J gene TRBJ2-2; D unresolved. The CDR3 runs 11 residues. Germline CDR1 is DFQATT and CDR2 is SNEGSKA (reference sequence). Trimming took off 0 bases at V and 7 bases at J, with 3 bases between the two ends. The CDR3 region is CSARDYGELFF. The CDR3 DNA follows: TGCAGTGCTAGAGATTACGGGGAGCTGTTTTTT.